The next 25 T cell receptor beta chains were all read from a single sample in a study of T cell responses to AZD1222 COVID-19 vaccine (dated by TCRdb to the early 2020s). Library method: the immunoSEQ multiplex PCR assay. TCRdb provides this immuneACCESS table in a form limited to in-frame rearrangements. Some clones are lacking; in checked studies, under half of them reflect an unresolved V gene, and why the rest are absent is not known. This sample lists under 55,000 clones; around four fifths were detected once. The ten largest clones take up 10% to 13% of the sample. What the time point label conveys for this sample: baseline before first vaccination. The starting material was peripheral blood, obtained on day 0 of AZD1222 vaccination. The origin of the receptors is an adult in good health.

The rearrangement uses TRBV10-2 and TRBJ1-1; maybe TRBD1 (6 bases). The CDR3 runs 15 residues. CDR1 is WSHSY and CDR2 is SAAADI in the germline V gene. Trimming stripped 3 bases from V and 6 bases from J, with 17 bases between. The CDR3: CASSDSQGRWSEAFF. The CDR3 nucleotides read TGCGCCAGCAGTGATTCGCAGGGGCGGTGGTCTGAAGCTTTCTTT.

The rearrangement joins TRBV28 to TRBJ1-1; perhaps TRBD1 as D (5 bases). V shed 5 bases and J shed 11 bases, with 18 bases lying between them. The CDR3 runs 13 residues. Germline V gives CDR1 MDHEN, CDR2 SYDVKM. CDR3 loop: CASSLVGDRGAFF. CDR3 coding DNA: TGTGCCAGCAGTCTAGTGGGGGACCGGGGTGCTTTCTTT.

The chain recombines TRBV27 with TRBJ1-2; D may be TRBD1 (6 bases). This CDR3 comprises 15 residues. CDR1 and CDR2 from the germline V gene are MNHEY and SMNVEV (reference sequence). Trimming left V 5 bases short and J 8 bases short, with 21 bases between. CDR3 in amino acids: CASSAGGGSLSGYTF. The CDR3 DNA reads TGTGCCAGCAGTGCCGGGGGCGGTTCCTTAAGCGGCTACACCTTC.

CDR3 coding DNA: TGTGCCAGCAGCTTGAGAACACCGAACACTGAAGCTTTCTTT. Protein: CASSLRTPNTEAFF. The chain employs TRBV5-6 and TRBJ1-1; D uncertain. This CDR3 comprises 14 residues. V lost 1 base, J lost 1 base, and 8 bases lay in between. The germline V gene encodes CDR1 SGHDT and CDR2 YYEEEE. Supplemented by reference TRBV5-6 and TRBJ1-1, the full variable domain reads DAGVTQSPTHLIKTRGQQVTLRCSPKSGHDTVSWYQQALGQGPQFIFQYYEEEERQRGNFPDRFSGHQFPNYSSELNVNALLLGDSALYLCASSLRTPNTEAFFGQGTRLTVV.

V gene TRBV3-1 (or the pseudogene TRBV3-2) combines with J gene TRBJ1-1; D is ambiguous. Trimming stripped 7 bases from V and 0 bases from J, with 12 bases between. From germline, CDR1 is LGHDT and CDR2 YNNKEL (reference sequence). This CDR3 has 14 residues. As DNA, the CDR3 is TGTGCCAGCAAGCGCGGCGGCTTGAACACTGAAGCTTTCTTT. It is translated as CASKRGGLNTEAFF.

The chain joins TRBV18 to TRBJ2-5; TRBD1 matches at 10 bases. The trim removed 6 bases at V and 0 bases at J, leaving 7 bases unmatched. Per the germline V gene, CDR1 is KGHSH and CDR2 is LQKENI. The length of the CDR3 is 16 residues. CDR3 protein: CASSLRTGGDQETQYF. DNA for the CDR3: TGTGCCAGCTCTCTTCGGACAGGGGGTGACCAAGAGACCCAGTACTTC.

This chain links TRBV27 with TRBJ1-1; D remains unclear. The germline CDR1 and CDR2 sequences are MNHEY and SMNVEV (reference sequence). V was trimmed by 4 bases and J by 0 bases, leaving 9 bases between them. The CDR3 contains 14 residues. As DNA, the CDR3 is TGTGCCAGCAGTTCCAGGACCATGAACACTGAAGCTTTCTTT. This translates into CASSSRTMNTEAFF.

The chain employs TRBV7-8 and TRBJ1-2; tentatively, D is TRBD1 (5 bases). This CDR3 is 13 amino acids long. Trimming took 5 bases from V and 6 from J, leaving 13 bases between them. Germline-derived CDR1 and CDR2 are SGHVS and FQNEAQ. For the CDR3, the DNA is TGTGCCAGCAGCCCACAGGTGAACCATGGCTACACCTTC. Protein product: CASSPQVNHGYTF.

The chain has TRBV5-1 and TRBJ2-7; the match to TRBD2 covers 9 bases. From germline, CDR1 is SGHRS and CDR2 YFSETQ. The CDR3 is made up of 16 amino acids. Losses at the gene ends were 0 bases for V and 0 bases for J; bases not matched to a gene: 4. The CDR3 DNA follows: TGCGCCAGCAGCTTGGTTAGCGGGGGCCCCTCCTACGAGCAGTACTTC. This codes for CASSLVSGGPSYEQYF.

The chain recombines TRBV18 with TRBJ2-3; 8 bases agree with TRBD1. CDR3 length: 14 amino acids. With 2 bases clipped from V and 10 bases from J, the junction kept 8 bases outside the gene matches. Germline V gene lookup returns CDR1 KGHSH and CDR2 LQKENI. CDR3 region: CASSPDSDRASQYF. The CDR3 coding sequence is TGTGCCAGCTCACCAGATTCGGACAGGGCTTCGCAGTATTTT.

This rearrangement joins TRBV25-1 to TRBJ2-1, with TRBD2 matching over 7 bases. Germline V CDR1 and CDR2: MGHDK, SYGVNS. The CDR3 length is 14 residues. The junction had 9 bases not matched to a gene; V was cut back by 10 bases and J by 3 bases. For the CDR3, the DNA is TGTGCCACCCAGACGCCGGGAGGCTACAATGAGCAGTTCTTC. Its translation: CATQTPGGYNEQFF.

The genes are TRBV7-8 and TRBJ1-2, with 7 bases matching TRBD1. V lost 2 bases and J lost 5; bases outside the gene matches: 11. This CDR3 region has 16 residues. The V gene's germline CDR1 is SGHVS and CDR2 FQNEAQ. The CDR3 loop reads CASSLLETGFSYGYTF. CDR3 nucleotides: TGTGCCAGCAGCTTACTTGAGACAGGGTTTTCTTATGGCTACACCTTC.

This clone was counted once. V usage is TRBV19 and J usage is TRBJ2-6; D call uncertain. Germline V gene sequence: CDR1 LNHDA, CDR2 SQIVND (reference sequence). CDR3 length equals 16 residues. V lost 2 bases and J 2 bases, leaving 10 bases between the germline ends. CDR3 sequence reads: CASSIFFRPGANVLTF. The CDR3 DNA reads TGTGCCAGTAGTATATTTTTCAGGCCTGGGGCCAACGTCCTGACTTTC.

This clone was counted between two and nine times. This chain joins TRBV28 and TRBJ2-3; 7 nucleotides agree with TRBD2. The J segment lost 7 bases and the V segment lost 5 bases, leaving 9 bases of the junction unmatched. This CDR3 contains 14 residues. From germline, CDR1 is MDHEN and CDR2 SYDVKM. CDR3 in DNA: TGTGCCAGCAGTCCCCCGGGAGGTCAGAATACGCAGTATTTT. It translates to CASSPPGGQNTQYF.

V usage is TRBV11-2 and J usage is TRBJ2-7; D not resolved. Germline V CDR1 and CDR2: SGHAT, FQNNGV. Trimming shortened V by 5 bases and J by 0 bases, and 11 bases separated the two germline ends. This CDR3 contains 14 residues. The CDR3 here is CASSTNVNSYEQYF. The CDR3 DNA sequence: TGTGCCAGCAGCACTAACGTAAACTCCTACGAGCAGTACTTC.

This rearrangement joins TRBV9 to TRBJ1-2; a possible D gene is TRBD1 (6 bases). CDR1 and CDR2 from the germline V gene are SGDLS and YYNGEE. V lost 6 bases and J lost 4, with 28 bases in between. This CDR3 spans 18 amino acids. The DNA of the CDR3 is TGTGCCAGCACTGTATCCCCTACAGGGCCTCCAATCACCTATGGCTACACCTTC. Encoded protein: CASTVSPTGPPITYGYTF.

This chain uses TRBV7-2 with TRBJ1-4, with TRBD1 as a possible D gene (6 bases). Germline V gene sequence: CDR1 SGHTA, CDR2 FQGNSA. This CDR3 has 16 amino acids. Trimming pared 5 bases from V and 8 bases from J, leaving 21 bases between. The CDR3 bases are TGTGCCAGCAGCCCAGAAATTGACAGGTCGGGGGAAAAACTGTTTTTT. This codes for CASSPEIDRSGEKLFF.

The chain joins TRBV4-3 to TRBJ1-2; possibly TRBD1 for D (5 bases). The CDR3 is made up of 17 amino acids. The germline V gene encodes CDR1 LGHNA and CDR2 YSLEER. Trimming pared 0 bases from V and 8 bases from J, leaving 22 bases between. The CDR3 reads CASSQDLAQGVSRGYTF. The CDR3 DNA sequence: TGCGCCAGCAGCCAAGATCTGGCCCAGGGCGTAAGTCGAGGCTACACCTTC.

The chain couples TRBV21-1 to TRBJ1-2; TRBD1 is the table's D call and was not checked against the DNA. TRBV21-1 is flagged as a pseudogene. This CDR3 contains 12 residues. CDR3 coding DNA: TGCCACATAGACAGGGACACCTATGGCTACACCTTC. This sequence encodes CHIDRDTYGYTF.

The V and J genes are TRBV19 and TRBJ1-1; 11 nucleotides agree with TRBD1. CDR3 size: 15 residues. Trimming cost V 5 bases and J 10 bases; bases outside gene matches: 12. Germline CDR1 and CDR2: LNHDA and SQIVND (reference sequence). The CDR3 nucleotides read TGTGCCAGTAGTTCCCTCTATCCGGGACAGGGGGGAGCTTTCTTT. As protein: CASSSLYPGQGGAFF.

The DNA for the CDR3 is TGTGCCAGCAGGTATCGGCCCGGGACAGGGGGCTCCGTCGGTAACACTGAAGCTTTCTTT. This sequence encodes CASRYRPGTGGSVGNTEAFF. The genes are TRBV5-5 and TRBJ1-1; the match to TRBD1 covers 12 bases. Trimming at V came to 5 bases and at J to 2 bases, leaving 19 bases not matched to a gene. CDR3 size: 20 residues. Looked up from germline, CDR1 is SGHKS and CDR2 is YYEKEE (reference sequence).

This rearrangement joins TRBV6-1 to TRBJ2-3; 9 bases map to TRBD1. V lost 3 bases and J lost 4; bases outside the gene matches: 5. Germline CDR1 and CDR2: MNHNS and SASEGT. The CDR3 runs 15 residues. The CDR3, as DNA: TGTGCCAGCAGTGAGGGACAGGGAGCGGCAGATACGCAGTATTTT. As protein: CASSEGQGAADTQYF.

This clone is medium-sized within its sample. The chain recombines TRBV19 with TRBJ2-1; D call uncertain. The V end lost 1 base, the J end lost 7 bases, and 11 bases lay between the germline ends. This CDR3 is 14 amino acids long. Germline loops: CDR1 LNHDA, CDR2 SQIVND (reference sequence). The CDR3 spells CASSIAGTMNEQFF. In nucleotides, the CDR3 is TGTGCCAGTAGTATAGCAGGAACGATGAATGAGCAGTTCTTC. Using reference TRBV19 and TRBJ2-1 for the parts outside the CDR3, the full variable domain is DGGITQSPKYLFRKEGQNVTLSCEQNLNHDAMYWYRQDPGQGLRLIYYSQIVNDFQKGDIAEGYSVSREKKESFPLTVTSAQKNPTAFYLCASSIAGTMNEQFFGPGTRLTVL.

This sequence joins TRBV11-3 and TRBJ1-1, with D possibly matching TRBD1 (6 bases). Trimming removed 5 bases from V and 7 bases from J, with 14 bases in between. The CDR3 runs 13 residues. Per germline, CDR1 SGHNT and CDR2 YENEEA. The CDR3 is CASSPPGGNEAFF. Written as DNA, the CDR3 is TGTGCCAGCAGCCCCCCCGGGGGCAATGAAGCTTTCTTT.

The chain has TRBV6-2 or TRBV6-3 and TRBJ2-7, with a weak D call TRBD1 (6 bases). This CDR3 spans 13 amino acids. The germline V gene has CDR1 MNHEY and CDR2 SVGEGT. V gave up 6 bases and J gave up 3 bases, with 12 bases separating them. The CDR3 loop reads CASSRGQNYEQYF. Here the CDR3 DNA reads TGTGCCAGCAGCCGCGGACAGAACTACGAGCAGTACTTC.